This T cell receptor (beta chain) was sequenced in a study of CD8 T cells in ankylosing spondylitis. General study points: Seemingly distinctive of ankylosing spondylitis blood was a TCR beta motif formed by eight highly homologous variants. Disease-linked clones reportedly concentrated significantly in matched ankylosing spondylitis synovial fluid. Clones that were linked to disease were CD8+ and were relatively rare in peripheral blood.

Trimming removed 4 bases from V and 1 base from J, with 11 bases in between. Germline V CDR1 and CDR2: MGHRA, YSYEKL. The CDR3 totals 14 residues. About this clonotype itself: Its antigen is unidentified.

Each TCR beta library was made by quantitative 5'-RACE that incorporated molecular barcodes. Each CDR3 protein is one row after TCRdb ran MiXCR on the 5' RACE reads. Of around 490,000 distinct CDR3 sequences in the sample, roughly 5.3% are singletons; the top ten hold around 3.5%. The source material was blood, either unsorted or a sorted T cell fraction (not recorded which). The receptor comes from a male donor with ankylosing spondylitis. The V gene is TRBV4-1, the J gene TRBJ2-7, with unresolved D. CDR3 DNA: TGCGCCAGCAGCCGGACCGTCCGATCCTACGAGCAGTACTTC. This translates into CASSRTVRSYEQYF.